This TCR beta chain is from a study of T cells in tuberculosis. Study-level background: The T cells targeted glucose monomycolate, a mycobacterial lipid, via CD1B.

Cells were sorted from thawed PBMC rested overnight and stained with GMM-loaded CD1B tetramer, viability dye and anti-CD3. The lipid loaded on the CD1B tetramers was C32 glucose monomycolate from Rhodococcus equi. From each donor, roughly 99,000 tetramer-negative cells were sorted. Sequencing of TCR-alpha and TCR-beta chains was unpaired. TCRdb's copy holds only in-frame clones and misses some; the assay was immunoSEQ multiplex PCR. Of 55,000 to 65,000 clones in the sample, 81% were seen once. This sequence was found in an adult woman with latent tuberculosis. Sequenced: CD1b-GMM tetramer-negative cells sorted from PBMCs.

The CDR3 nucleotides read TGTGCCAGCAGCGCGACAGATCACACCGGGGAGCTGTTTTTT. Translation gives CASSATDHTGELFF. The gene calls are TRBV9 and TRBJ2-2; D is perhaps TRBD1 (5 bases). V was shortened by 3 bases and J by 3 bases, with 9 bases between the two germline ends. The CDR3 runs to 14 residues. The V gene's germline CDR1 is SGDLS and CDR2 YYNGEE.